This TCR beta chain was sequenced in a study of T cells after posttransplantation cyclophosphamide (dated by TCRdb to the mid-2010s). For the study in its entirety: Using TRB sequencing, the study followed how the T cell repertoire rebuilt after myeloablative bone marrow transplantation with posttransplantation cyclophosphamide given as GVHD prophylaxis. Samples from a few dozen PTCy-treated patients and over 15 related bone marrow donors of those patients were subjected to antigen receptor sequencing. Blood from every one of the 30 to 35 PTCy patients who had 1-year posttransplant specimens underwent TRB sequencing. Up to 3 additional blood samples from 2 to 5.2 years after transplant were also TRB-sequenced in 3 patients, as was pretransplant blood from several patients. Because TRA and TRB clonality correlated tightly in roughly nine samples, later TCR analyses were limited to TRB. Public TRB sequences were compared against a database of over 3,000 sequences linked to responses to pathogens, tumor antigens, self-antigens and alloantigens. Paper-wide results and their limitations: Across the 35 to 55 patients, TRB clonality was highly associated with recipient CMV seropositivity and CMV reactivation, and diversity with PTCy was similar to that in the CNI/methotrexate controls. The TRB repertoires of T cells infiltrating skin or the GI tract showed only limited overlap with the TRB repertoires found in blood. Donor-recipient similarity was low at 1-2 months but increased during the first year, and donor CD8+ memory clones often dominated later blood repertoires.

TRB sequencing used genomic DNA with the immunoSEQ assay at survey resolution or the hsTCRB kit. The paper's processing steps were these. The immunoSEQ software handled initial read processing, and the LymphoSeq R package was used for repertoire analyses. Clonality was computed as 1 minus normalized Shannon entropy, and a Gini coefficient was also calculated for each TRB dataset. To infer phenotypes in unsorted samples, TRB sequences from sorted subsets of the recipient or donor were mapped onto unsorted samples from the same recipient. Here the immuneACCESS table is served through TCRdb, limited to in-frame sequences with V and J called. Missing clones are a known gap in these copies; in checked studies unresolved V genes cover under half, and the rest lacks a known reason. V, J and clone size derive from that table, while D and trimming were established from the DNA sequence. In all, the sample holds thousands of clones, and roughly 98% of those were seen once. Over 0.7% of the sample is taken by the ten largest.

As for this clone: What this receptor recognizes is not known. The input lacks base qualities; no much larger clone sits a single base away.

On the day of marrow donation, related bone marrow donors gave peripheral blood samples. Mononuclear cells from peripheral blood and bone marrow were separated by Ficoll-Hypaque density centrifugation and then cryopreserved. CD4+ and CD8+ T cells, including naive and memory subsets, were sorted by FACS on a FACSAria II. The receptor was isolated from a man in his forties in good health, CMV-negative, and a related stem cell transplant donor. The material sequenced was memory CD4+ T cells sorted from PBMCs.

The CDR3 in this case is CASSAEGRAYNEQFF. The DNA sequence is as follows: TGTGCCAGCAGCGCGGAGGGTAGGGCTTACAATGAGCAGTTCTTC. The V gene is TRBV5-4 and the J gene is TRBJ2-1; TRBD2 is a weak D gene call, 6 bases matching. V gives up 4 bases and J gives up 4 bases, and the segment between their germline ends measures 15 bases. CDR3 length: 15 amino acids, cysteine to phenylalanine. Here the CDR3 DNA is all that survives: 45 bases in frame from base 1. Reading the germline V gene (reference sequence) gives CDR1 SGHNT and CDR2 YYREEE.